This T cell receptor (beta chain) derives from a study of memory CD4+ T cells and cytomegalovirus serostatus. Study conclusions and caveats: Of 150 to 200 reported CMV TCRbeta sequences, around 63 were found in memory CD4+ repertoires.

Of note for this clone: Its antigen is currently unknown.

The method was immunoSEQ multiplex PCR; TCRdb's version includes in-frame clones alone and lacks a portion of them. The sample has 58,000 or so clones; 70% to 80% are singletons. The sort gate was single viable CD3+CD4+CD8-CD45RO+ cells for memory CD4+ T cells. After thawing, CD4+ T cells were positively selected. Germline CDR1 and CDR2: MNHNS and SASEGT. The CDR3 contains 15 residues. V lost 0 bases to trimming and J lost 0 bases, with 6 bases between them. The sequenced material came from memory CD4+ T cells from blood. The receptor was isolated from an adult in good health and CMV-seropositive. This chain connects TRBV6-1 to TRBJ1-5; D gene unclear. This CDR3 is CASSEAPYSNQPQHF. The CDR3 DNA reads TGTGCCAGCAGTGAAGCACCATATAGCAATCAGCCCCAGCATTTT.